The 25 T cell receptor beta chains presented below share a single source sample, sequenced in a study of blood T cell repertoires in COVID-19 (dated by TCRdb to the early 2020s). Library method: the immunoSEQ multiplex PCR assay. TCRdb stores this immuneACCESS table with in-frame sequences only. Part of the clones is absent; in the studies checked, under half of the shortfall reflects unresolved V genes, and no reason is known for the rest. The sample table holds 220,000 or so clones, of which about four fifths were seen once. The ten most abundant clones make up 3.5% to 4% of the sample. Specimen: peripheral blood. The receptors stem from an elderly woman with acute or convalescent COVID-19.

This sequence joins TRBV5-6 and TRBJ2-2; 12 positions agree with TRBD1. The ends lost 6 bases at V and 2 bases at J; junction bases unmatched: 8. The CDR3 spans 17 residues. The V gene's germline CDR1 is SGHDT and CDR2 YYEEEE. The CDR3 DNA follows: TGTGCCAGCACCCACATCGGGACAGGGGGCAACACCGGGGAGCTGTTTTTT. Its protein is CASTHIGTGGNTGELFF.

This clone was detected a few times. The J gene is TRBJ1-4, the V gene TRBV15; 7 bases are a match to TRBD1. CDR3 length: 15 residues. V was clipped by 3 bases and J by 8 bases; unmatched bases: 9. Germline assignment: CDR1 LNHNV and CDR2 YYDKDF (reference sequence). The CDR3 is CATSREQGIEEKLFF. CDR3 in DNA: TGTGCCACCAGCAGGGAACAGGGGATCGAGGAAAAACTGTTTTTT.

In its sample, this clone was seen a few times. CDR3 region: CASSTRDTPTQYF. The CDR3 DNA reads as TGTGCCAGCAGCACCCGGGACACCCCTACGCAGTATTTT. The V gene is TRBV12-3 or TRBV12-4, the J gene TRBJ2-3, with a tentative D call TRBD1 (6 bases). The CDR3 has 13 amino acids. With 6 bases removed from V and 8 bases from J, the gap between germline ends came to 15 bases.

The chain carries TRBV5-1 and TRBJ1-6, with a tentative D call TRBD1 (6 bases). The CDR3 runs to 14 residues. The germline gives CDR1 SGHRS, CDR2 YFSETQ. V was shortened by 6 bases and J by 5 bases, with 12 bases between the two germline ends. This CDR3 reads CASTTGTNNSPLHF. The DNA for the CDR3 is TGCGCCAGCACCACCGGGACAAATAATTCACCCCTCCACTTT.

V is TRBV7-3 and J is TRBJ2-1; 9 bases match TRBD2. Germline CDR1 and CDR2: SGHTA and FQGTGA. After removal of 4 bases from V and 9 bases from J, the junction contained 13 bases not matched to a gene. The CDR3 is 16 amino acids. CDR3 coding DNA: TGTGCCAGCAGCTCACCGGCGGGGGGGCGGGTTTCTGAGCAGTTCTTC. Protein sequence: CASSSPAGGRVSEQFF. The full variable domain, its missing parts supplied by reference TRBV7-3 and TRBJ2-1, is GAGVSQTPSNKVTEKGKYVELRCDPISGHTALYWYRQSLGQGPEFLIYFQGTGAADDSGLPNDRFFAVRPEGSVSTLKIQRTERGDSAVYLCASSSPAGGRVSEQFFGPGTRLTVL.

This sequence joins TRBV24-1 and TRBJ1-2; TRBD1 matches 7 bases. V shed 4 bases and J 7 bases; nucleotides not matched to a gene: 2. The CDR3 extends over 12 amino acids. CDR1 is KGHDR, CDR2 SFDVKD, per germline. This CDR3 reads CATSDHRGGYTF. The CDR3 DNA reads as TGTGCCACCAGTGACCACAGGGGTGGCTACACCTTC.

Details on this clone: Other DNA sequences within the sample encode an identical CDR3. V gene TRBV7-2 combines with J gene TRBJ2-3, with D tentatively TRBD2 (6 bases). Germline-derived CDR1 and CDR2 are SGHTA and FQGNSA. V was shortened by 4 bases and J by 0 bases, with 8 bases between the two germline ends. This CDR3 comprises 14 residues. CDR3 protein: CASSSGLSTDTQYF. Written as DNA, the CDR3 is TGTGCCAGCAGCTCGGGACTCAGCACAGATACGCAGTATTTT.

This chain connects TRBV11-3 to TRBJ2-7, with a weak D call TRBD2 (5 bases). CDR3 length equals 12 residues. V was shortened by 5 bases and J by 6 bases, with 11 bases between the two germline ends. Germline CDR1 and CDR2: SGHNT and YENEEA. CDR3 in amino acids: CASSLNRGEQYF. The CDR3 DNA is TGTGCCAGCAGCCTAAATCGGGGCGAGCAGTACTTC.

The CDR3 here is CASSPITGSGSYGYTF. The CDR3 region has the DNA TGTGCCAGCAGCCCCATTACAGGGTCAGGAAGCTATGGCTACACCTTC. V is TRBV27 and J is TRBJ1-2, with a tentative D call TRBD1 (6 bases). V shed 6 bases and J shed 4 bases, with 21 bases lying between them. Germline lookup yields CDR1 MNHEY and CDR2 SMNVEV (reference sequence). The CDR3 is 16 residues long.

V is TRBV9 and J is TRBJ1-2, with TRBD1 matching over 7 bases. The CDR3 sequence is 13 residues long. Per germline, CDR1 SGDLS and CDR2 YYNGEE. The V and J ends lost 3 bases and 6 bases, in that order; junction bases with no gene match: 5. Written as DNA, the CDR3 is TGTGCCAGCAGCGCGGCAGGGGGAGATGGCTACACCTTC. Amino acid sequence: CASSAAGGDGYTF.

CDR3 loop: CASSLLGARGNTIYF. Written as DNA, the CDR3 is TGTGCCAGCAGCTTACTGGGGGCAAGAGGAAACACCATATATTTT. V gene TRBV7-9 combines with J gene TRBJ1-3; possibly TRBD1 for D (6 bases). Per the germline V gene, CDR1 is SEHNR and CDR2 is FQNEAQ (reference sequence). This CDR3 region has 15 residues. V was cut by 2 bases and J by 4 bases, with 12 bases left in between.

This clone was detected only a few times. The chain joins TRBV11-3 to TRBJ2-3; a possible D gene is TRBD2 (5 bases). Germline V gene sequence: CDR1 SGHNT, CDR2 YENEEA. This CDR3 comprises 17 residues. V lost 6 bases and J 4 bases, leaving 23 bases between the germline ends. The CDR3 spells CASSSGWPLGRADTQYF. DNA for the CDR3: TGTGCCAGCAGTTCCGGGTGGCCACTAGGTCGGGCAGATACGCAGTATTTT.

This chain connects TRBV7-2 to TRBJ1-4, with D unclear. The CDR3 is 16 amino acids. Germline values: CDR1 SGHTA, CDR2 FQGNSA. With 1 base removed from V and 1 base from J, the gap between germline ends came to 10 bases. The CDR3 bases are TGTGCCAGCAGCTTAGGGGTAGGAGGAACTAATGAAAAACTGTTTTTT. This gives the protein CASSLGVGGTNEKLFF.

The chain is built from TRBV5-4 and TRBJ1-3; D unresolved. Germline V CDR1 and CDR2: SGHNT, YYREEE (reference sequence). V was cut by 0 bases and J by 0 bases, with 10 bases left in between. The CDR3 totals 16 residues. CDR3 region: CASSLDISSSGNTIYF. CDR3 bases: TGTGCCAGCAGCTTGGACATTTCCTCCTCTGGAAACACCATATATTTT.

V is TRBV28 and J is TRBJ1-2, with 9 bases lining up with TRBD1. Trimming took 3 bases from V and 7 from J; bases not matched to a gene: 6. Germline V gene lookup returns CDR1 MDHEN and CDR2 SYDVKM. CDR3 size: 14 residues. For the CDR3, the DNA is TGTGCCAGCAGTTTCACAGGGGGCAGCGGTGGCTACACCTTC. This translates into CASSFTGGSGGYTF.

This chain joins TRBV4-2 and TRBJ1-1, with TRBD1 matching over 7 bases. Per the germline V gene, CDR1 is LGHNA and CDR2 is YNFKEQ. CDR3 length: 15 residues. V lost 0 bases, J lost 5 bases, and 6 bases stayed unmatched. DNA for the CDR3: TGTGCCAGCAGCCAAGAGAGCCCAGGGGGTACTGAAGCTTTCTTT. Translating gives CASSQESPGGTEAFF.

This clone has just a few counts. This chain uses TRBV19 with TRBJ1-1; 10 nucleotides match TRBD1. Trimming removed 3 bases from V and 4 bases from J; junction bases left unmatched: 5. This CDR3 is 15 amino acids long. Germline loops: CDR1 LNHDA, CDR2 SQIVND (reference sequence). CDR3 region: CASSISRDRGTEAFF. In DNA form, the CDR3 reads TGTGCCAGTAGTATCAGCAGGGACAGGGGCACTGAAGCTTTCTTT.

The CDR3 here is CASSYRDYNEQFF. In DNA, the CDR3 is TGTGCCAGCAGTTATCGGGACTACAATGAGCAGTTCTTC. The chain recombines TRBV6-5 with TRBJ2-1; tentative D call: TRBD2 (5 bases). This CDR3 is built from 13 residues. V lost 3 bases and J lost 3, with 6 bases in between. Germline-derived CDR1 and CDR2 are MNHEY and SVGAGI.

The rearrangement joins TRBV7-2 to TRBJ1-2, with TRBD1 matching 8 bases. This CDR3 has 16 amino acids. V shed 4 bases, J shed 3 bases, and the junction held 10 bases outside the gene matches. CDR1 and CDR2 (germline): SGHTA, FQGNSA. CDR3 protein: CASSYITGGKDYGYTF. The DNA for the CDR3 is TGTGCCAGCAGCTATATAACAGGGGGTAAAGACTATGGCTACACCTTC. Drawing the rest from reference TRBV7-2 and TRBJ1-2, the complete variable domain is GAGVSQSPSNKVTEKGKDVELRCDPISGHTALYWYRQSLGQGLEFLIYFQGNSAPDKSGLPSDRFSAERTGGSVSTLTIQRTQQEDSAVYLCASSYITGGKDYGYTFGSGTRLTVV.

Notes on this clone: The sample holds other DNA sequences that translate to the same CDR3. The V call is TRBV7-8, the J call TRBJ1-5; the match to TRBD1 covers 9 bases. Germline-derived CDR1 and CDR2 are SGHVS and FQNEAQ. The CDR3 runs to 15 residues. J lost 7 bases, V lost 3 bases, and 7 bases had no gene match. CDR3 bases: TGTGCCAGCAGCTTCCTACAGGGGGCTGGGCAGCCCCAGCATTTT. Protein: CASSFLQGAGQPQHF.

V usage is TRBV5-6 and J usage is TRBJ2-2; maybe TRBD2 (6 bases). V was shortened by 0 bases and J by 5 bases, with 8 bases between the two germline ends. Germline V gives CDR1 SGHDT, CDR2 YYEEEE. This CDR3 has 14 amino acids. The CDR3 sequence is CASSLAAGTGELFF. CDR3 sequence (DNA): TGTGCCAGCAGCTTGGCGGCGGGGACCGGGGAGCTGTTTTTT. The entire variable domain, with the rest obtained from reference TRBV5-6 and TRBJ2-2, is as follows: DAGVTQSPTHLIKTRGQQVTLRCSPKSGHDTVSWYQQALGQGPQFIFQYYEEEERQRGNFPDRFSGHQFPNYSSELNVNALLLGDSALYLCASSLAAGTGELFFGEGSRLTVL.

CDR3 amino acids: CATSDRGIGNQPQHF. The DNA of the CDR3 is TGTGCCACCAGTGATAGGGGCATCGGCAATCAGCCCCAGCATTTT. This rearrangement joins TRBV24-1 to TRBJ1-5; the D gene is possibly TRBD1 (5 bases). CDR1 is KGHDR, CDR2 SFDVKD, per germline. V was shortened by 3 bases and J by 2 bases, with 10 bases between the two germline ends. The CDR3 is 15 residues long.

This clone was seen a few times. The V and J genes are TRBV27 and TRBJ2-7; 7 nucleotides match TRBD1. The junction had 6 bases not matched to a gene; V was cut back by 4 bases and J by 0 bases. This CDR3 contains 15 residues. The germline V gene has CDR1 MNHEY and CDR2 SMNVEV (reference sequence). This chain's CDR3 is CASSSLGTASYEQYF. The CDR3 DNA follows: TGTGCCAGCAGTTCCCTCGGGACAGCCTCCTACGAGCAGTACTTC.

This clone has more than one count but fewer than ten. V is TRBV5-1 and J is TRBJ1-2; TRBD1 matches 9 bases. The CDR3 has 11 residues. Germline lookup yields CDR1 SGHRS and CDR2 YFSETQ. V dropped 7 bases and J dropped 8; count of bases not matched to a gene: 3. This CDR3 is CASRDRDGYTF. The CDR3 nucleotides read TGCGCCAGCCGGGACAGGGACGGCTACACCTTC.

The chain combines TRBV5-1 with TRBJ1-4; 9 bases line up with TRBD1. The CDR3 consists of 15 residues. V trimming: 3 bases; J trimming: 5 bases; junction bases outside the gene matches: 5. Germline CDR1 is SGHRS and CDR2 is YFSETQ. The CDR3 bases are TGCGCCAGCAGCTGGACAGGGGACCTGAATGAAAAACTGTTTTTT. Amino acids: CASSWTGDLNEKLFF.